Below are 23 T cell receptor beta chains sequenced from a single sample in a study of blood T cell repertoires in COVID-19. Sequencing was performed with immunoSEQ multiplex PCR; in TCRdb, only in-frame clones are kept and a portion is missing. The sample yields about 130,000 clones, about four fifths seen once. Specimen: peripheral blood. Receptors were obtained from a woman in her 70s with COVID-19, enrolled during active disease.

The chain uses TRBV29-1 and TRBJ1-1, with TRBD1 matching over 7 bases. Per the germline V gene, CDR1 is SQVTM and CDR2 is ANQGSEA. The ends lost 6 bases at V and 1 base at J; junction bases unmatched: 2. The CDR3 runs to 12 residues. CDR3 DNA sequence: TGCAGCGTGCGGACAGGGAACACTGAAGCTTTCTTT. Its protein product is CSVRTGNTEAFF.

The CDR3 sequence: CASRKQGVGQPQHF. DNA for the CDR3: TGTGCCAGCAGGAAGCAGGGGGTCGGTCAGCCCCAGCATTTT. The gene calls are TRBV28 and TRBJ1-5, with 7 bases lining up with TRBD1. The CDR3 extends over 14 amino acids. The J segment lost 6 bases and the V segment lost 6 bases, leaving 8 bases of the junction unmatched. CDR1 and CDR2 from the germline V gene are MDHEN and SYDVKM.

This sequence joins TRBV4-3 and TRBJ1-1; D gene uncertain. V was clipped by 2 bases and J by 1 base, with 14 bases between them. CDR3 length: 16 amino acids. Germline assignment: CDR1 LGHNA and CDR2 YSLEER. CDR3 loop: CASSQRSGGPNTEAFF. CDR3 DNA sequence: TGCGCCAGCAGCCAACGGTCGGGCGGGCCGAACACTGAAGCTTTCTTT.

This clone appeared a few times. The CDR3 nucleotides are TGTGCCAGCTCACCCATTTTAGGGACAGACAAAACTAACTATGGCTACACCTTC. Encoded protein: CASSPILGTDKTNYGYTF. The V gene is TRBV18, the J gene TRBJ1-2, with 7 nucleotides matching TRBD1. The CDR3 consists of 18 residues. V trimming: 3 bases; J trimming: 0 bases; junction bases outside the gene matches: 13. Germline CDR1 KGHSH, CDR2 LQKENI.

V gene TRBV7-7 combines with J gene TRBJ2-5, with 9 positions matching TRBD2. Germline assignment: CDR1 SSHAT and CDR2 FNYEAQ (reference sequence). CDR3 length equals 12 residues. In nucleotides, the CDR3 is TGTGCTAGCGGGGGCGGGCAAGAGACCCAGTACTTC. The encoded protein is CASGGGQETQYF.

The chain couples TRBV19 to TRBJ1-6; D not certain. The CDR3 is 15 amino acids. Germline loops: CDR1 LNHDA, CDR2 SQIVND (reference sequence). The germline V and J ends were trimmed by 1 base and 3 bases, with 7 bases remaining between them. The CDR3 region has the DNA TGTGCCAGTAGTATAGCCCAGTACTATAATTCACCCCTCCACTTT. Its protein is CASSIAQYYNSPLHF.

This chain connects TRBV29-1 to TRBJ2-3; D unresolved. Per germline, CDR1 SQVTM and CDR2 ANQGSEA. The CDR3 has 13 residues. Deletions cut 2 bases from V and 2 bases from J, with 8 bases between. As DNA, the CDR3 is TGCAGCGTTGAATTCCAGAACACAGATACGCAGTATTTT. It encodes CSVEFQNTDTQYF.

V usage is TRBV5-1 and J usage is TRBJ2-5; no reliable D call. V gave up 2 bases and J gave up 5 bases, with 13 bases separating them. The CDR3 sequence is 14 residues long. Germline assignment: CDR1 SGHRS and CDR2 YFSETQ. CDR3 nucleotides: TGCGCCAGCAGCTTAGGAGCCCAAGTGGAGACCCAGTACTTC. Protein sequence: CASSLGAQVETQYF.

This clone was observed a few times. DNA for the CDR3: TGTGCCAGCAGCCTATTGACAGGGGGCAGTGAAAAACTGTTTTTT. This gives the protein CASSLLTGGSEKLFF. V gene TRBV7-9 combines with J gene TRBJ1-4; 10 bases align to TRBD1. V was clipped by 5 bases and J by 7 bases; unmatched bases: 7. CDR1 and CDR2 (germline): SEHNR, FQNEAQ (reference sequence). The CDR3 covers 15 residues.

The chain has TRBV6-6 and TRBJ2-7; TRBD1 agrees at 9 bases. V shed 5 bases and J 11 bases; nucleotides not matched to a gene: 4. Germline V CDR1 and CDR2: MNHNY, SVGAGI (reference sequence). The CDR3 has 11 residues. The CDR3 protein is CASSPGQGKYF. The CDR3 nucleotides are TGTGCCAGCAGTCCAGGACAGGGGAAGTACTTC.

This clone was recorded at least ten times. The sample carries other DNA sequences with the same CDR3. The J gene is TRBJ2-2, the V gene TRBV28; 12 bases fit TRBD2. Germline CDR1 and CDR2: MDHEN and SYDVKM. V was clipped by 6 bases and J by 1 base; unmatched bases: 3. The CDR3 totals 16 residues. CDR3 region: CASRTLAGGNTGELFF. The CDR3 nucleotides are TGTGCCAGCAGAACACTAGCGGGGGGGAACACCGGGGAGCTGTTTTTT. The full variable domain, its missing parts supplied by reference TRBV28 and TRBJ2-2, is DVKVTQSSRYLVKRTGEKVFLECVQDMDHENMFWYRQDPGLGLRLIYFSYDVKMKEKGDIPEGYSVSREKKERFSLILESASTNQTSMYLCASRTLAGGNTGELFFGEGSRLTVL.

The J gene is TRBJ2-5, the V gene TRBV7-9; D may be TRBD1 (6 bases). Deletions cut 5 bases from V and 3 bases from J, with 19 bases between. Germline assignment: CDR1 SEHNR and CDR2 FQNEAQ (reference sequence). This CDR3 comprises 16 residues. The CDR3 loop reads CASSPPFRQGKETQYF. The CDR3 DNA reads TGTGCCAGCAGCCCCCCTTTCAGGCAGGGGAAAGAGACCCAGTACTTC.

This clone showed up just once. CDR3 coding DNA: TGTGCCAGCGGGGACACATTGAACACTGAAGCTTTCTTT. Translating gives CASGDTLNTEAFF. The V gene is TRBV2, the J gene TRBJ1-1; maybe TRBD1 (6 bases). V was clipped by 8 bases and J by 0 bases, with 10 bases between them. The CDR3 runs 13 residues. Germline V CDR1 and CDR2: SNHLY, FYNNEI.

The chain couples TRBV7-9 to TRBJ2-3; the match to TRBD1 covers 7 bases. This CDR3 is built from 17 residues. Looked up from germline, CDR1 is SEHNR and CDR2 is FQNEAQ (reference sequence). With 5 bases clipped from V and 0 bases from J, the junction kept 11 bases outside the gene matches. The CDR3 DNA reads TGTGCCAGCAGCCCAGGGGGTTTGGCAGGGAGCACAGATACGCAGTATTTT. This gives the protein CASSPGGLAGSTDTQYF.

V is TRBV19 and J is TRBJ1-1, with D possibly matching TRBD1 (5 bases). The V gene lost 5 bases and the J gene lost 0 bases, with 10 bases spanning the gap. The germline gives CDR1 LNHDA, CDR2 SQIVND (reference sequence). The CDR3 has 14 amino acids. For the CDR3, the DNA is TGTGCCAGTAGTGCCCGGGGGGTGAACACTGAAGCTTTCTTT. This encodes CASSARGVNTEAFF.

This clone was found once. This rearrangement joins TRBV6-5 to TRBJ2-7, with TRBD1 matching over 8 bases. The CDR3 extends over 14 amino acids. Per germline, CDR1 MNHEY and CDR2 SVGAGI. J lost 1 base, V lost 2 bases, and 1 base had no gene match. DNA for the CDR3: TGTGCCAGCAGTTACGGGGACAGGTCCTACGAGCAGTACTTC. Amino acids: CASSYGDRSYEQYF.

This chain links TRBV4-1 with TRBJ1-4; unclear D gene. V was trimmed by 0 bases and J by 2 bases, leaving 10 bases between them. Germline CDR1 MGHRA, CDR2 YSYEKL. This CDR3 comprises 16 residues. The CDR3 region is CASSQEGGRTNEKLFF. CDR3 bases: TGCGCCAGCAGCCAAGAAGGTGGGCGTACTAATGAAAAACTGTTTTTT.

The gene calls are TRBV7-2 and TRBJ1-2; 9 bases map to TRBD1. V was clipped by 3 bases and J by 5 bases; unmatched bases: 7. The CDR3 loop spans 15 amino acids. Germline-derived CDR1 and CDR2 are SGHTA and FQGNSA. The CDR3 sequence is CASSLEGQGPYGYTF. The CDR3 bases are TGTGCCAGCAGCTTGGAAGGACAGGGGCCTTATGGCTACACCTTC.

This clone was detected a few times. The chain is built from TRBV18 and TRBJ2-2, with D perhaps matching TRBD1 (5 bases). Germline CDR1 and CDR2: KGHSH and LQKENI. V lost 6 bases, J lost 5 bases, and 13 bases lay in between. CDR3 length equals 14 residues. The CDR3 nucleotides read TGTGCCAGCTCGACAGTCCCTGGAACCGGGGAGCTGTTTTTT. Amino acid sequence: CASSTVPGTGELFF.

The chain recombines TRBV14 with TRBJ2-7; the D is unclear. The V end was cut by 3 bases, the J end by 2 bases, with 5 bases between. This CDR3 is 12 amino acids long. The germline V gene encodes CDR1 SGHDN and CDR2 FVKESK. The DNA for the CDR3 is TGTGCCAGCAGCCATCGGGCCTACGAGCAGTACTTC. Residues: CASSHRAYEQYF. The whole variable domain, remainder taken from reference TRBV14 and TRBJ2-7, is EAGVTQFPSHSVIEKGQTVTLRCDPISGHDNLYWYRRVMGKEIKFLLHFVKESKQDESGMPNNRFLAERTGGTYSTLKVQPAELEDSGVYFCASSHRAYEQYFGPGTRLTVT.

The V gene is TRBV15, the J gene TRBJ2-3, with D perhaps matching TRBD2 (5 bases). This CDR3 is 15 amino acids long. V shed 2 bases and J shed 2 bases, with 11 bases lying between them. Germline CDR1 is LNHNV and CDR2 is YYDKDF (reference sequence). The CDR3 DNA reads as TGTGCCACCAGCAGACGGGGTACCTTCACAGATACGCAGTATTTT. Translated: CATSRRGTFTDTQYF.

The CDR3 nucleotides read TGTGCCAGTAGTATCCGCCGGGAGCCCACAGATACGCAGTATTTT. It yields the protein CASSIRREPTDTQYF. The V call is TRBV19, the J call TRBJ2-3; D possibly corresponds to TRBD2 (6 bases). The CDR3 loop spans 15 amino acids. CDR1 is LNHDA and CDR2 is SQIVND in the germline V gene (reference sequence). Trimming took off 3 bases at V and 2 bases at J, with 12 bases between the two ends.

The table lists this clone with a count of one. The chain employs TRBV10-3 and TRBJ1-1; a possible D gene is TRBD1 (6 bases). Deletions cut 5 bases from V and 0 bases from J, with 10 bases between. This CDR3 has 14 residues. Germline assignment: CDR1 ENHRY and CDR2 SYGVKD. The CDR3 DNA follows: TGTGCCATCAGTTCGGGACAATTGAACACTGAAGCTTTCTTT. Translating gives CAISSGQLNTEAFF.